The clone carrying this T cell receptor (beta chain) has a handful of counts. Its target is unknown. This entry belongs to a study of beta chain features in type 1 diabetes. Study-wide results and caveats: TCRB CDR3s from Type 1 diabetes patients were moderately but significantly shorter in all four CD4+ subsets.

TCRB transcripts that were expressed got sequenced, as all of the isolated RNA had been reverse transcribed. Clones were read by immunoSEQ multiplex PCR, and TCRdb kept only the in-frame ones, dropping some. This sample has some 330,000 clones, with 9.5% to 11% found just once. Germline lookup yields CDR1 MDHEN and CDR2 SYDVKM. The CDR3 covers 13 residues. Trimming left V 3 bases short and J 7 bases short, with 12 bases between. This clonotype was sampled from a woman aged 25-40 years in good health. Sequencing was performed on naive CD4+ T cells from blood. The chain has TRBV28 and TRBJ2-5, with D uncertain. The CDR3 coding sequence is TGTGCCAGCAGTTTCTCGGCCCCGGGGACCCAGTACTTC. Protein product: CASSFSAPGTQYF.